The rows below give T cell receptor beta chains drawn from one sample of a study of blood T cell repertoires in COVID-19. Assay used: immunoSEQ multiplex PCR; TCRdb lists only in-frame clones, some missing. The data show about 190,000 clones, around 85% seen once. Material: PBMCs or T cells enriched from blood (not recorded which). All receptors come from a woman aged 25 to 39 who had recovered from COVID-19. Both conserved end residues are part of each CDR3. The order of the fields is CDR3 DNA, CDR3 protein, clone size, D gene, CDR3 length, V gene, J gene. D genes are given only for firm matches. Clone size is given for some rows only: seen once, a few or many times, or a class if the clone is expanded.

DNA: TGTGCCAGCAGTCTTCAGGGCTATGGCTACACCTTC
CDR3: CASSLQGYGYTF
size: few
D: -
length: 12
V: TRBV6-5
J: TRBJ1-2

DNA: TGTGCCAGCGGCTCAACAGGGGGCAGGAACACCGGGGAGCTGTTTTTT
CDR3: CASGSTGGRNTGELFF
size: -
D: TRBD1
length: 16
V: TRBV14
J: TRBJ2-2

DNA: TGTGCCAGCAGTAAGGGGGAAGGCTACGAGCAGTACTTC
CDR3: CASSKGEGYEQYF
size: -
D: -
length: 13
V: TRBV27
J: TRBJ2-7

DNA: TGTGCCAGCAGCCACAACAGGGAGTCTGGCTACACCTTC
CDR3: CASSHNRESGYTF
size: once
D: -
length: 13
V: TRBV3-1/TRBV3-2
J: TRBJ1-2

DNA: TGTGCCAGCAGCCTTTTGGCAGGCAACACTGAAGCTTTCTTT
CDR3: CASSLLAGNTEAFF
size: -
D: -
length: 14
V: TRBV2
J: TRBJ1-1

DNA: TGCGCCAGCAGCCAGCTGCAGGGGAACACCGGGGAGCTGTTTTTT
CDR3: CASSQLQGNTGELFF
size: -
D: -
length: 15
V: TRBV4-1
J: TRBJ2-2

DNA: TGTGCCAGCAGTGAAGAGGGAGGGGAGTCCTACAATGAGCAGTTCTTC
CDR3: CASSEEGGESYNEQFF
size: -
D: TRBD2
length: 16
V: TRBV2
J: TRBJ2-1

DNA: TGTGCCAGCAGTTATCACAGGGTTGGGGAGTCTGAAGCTTTCTTT
CDR3: CASSYHRVGESEAFF
size: once
D: -
length: 15
V: TRBV6-5
J: TRBJ1-1

DNA: TGTGCCAGCAGTGACTCCCCACGGAGACAGGGGGCGGAAGATACGCAGTATTTT
CDR3: CASSDSPRRQGAEDTQYF
size: -
D: TRBD1
length: 18
V: TRBV6-4
J: TRBJ2-3

DNA: TGCGCCAGCAGCGAACAGTCATCTGGGGCCAACGTCCTGACTTTC
CDR3: CASSEQSSGANVLTF
size: -
D: -
length: 15
V: TRBV5-1
J: TRBJ2-6

DNA: TGTGCCAGCAGTTCCCCCCCAGGTAGCGGGAGCCCAGATACGCAGTATTTT
CDR3: CASSSPPGSGSPDTQYF
size: -
D: TRBD2
length: 17
V: TRBV28
J: TRBJ2-3

DNA: TGTGCCAGCAGCCCCCGACTAGCGGGAATAAGGGAGACCCAGTACTTC
CDR3: CASSPRLAGIRETQYF
size: -
D: TRBD2
length: 16
V: TRBV4-2
J: TRBJ2-5

DNA: TGTGCCAGCTCACACTCAAAAGACATGAACACTGAAGCTTTCTTT
CDR3: CASSHSKDMNTEAFF
size: -
D: -
length: 15
V: TRBV18
J: TRBJ1-1

DNA: TGTGCCAGCAGCGTAGTGGCGGGGGGGAACAATGAGCAGTTCTTC
CDR3: CASSVVAGGNNEQFF
size: -
D: TRBD2
length: 15
V: TRBV9
J: TRBJ2-1

DNA: TGTGCCAGCAGTTCAGTCCATGGCACAGATACGCAGTATTTT
CDR3: CASSSVHGTDTQYF
size: -
D: -
length: 14
V: TRBV28
J: TRBJ2-3

DNA: TGTGCCAGCAGGAAGACAGGGGGAAATTCACCCCTCCACTTT
CDR3: CASRKTGGNSPLHF
size: -
D: TRBD1
length: 14
V: TRBV27
J: TRBJ1-6

DNA: TGTGCCAGCAGCTTAGCCGCCCCGGGAAGGGGGGGAGATGATACGCAGTATTTT
CDR3: CASSLAAPGRGGDDTQYF
size: -
D: -
length: 18
V: TRBV7-8
J: TRBJ2-3

DNA: TGTGCCAGCAGCCAAGAAGAGAAAAGCGGGAGGGCCTGGGGCACAGATACGCAGTATTTT
CDR3: CASSQEEKSGRAWGTDTQYF
size: -
D: TRBD2
length: 20
V: TRBV4-2
J: TRBJ2-3

DNA: TGTGCCAGCAGCTCCCCAGGGCCCACCGGGGAGCTGTTTTTT
CDR3: CASSSPGPTGELFF
size: once
D: -
length: 14
V: TRBV7-2
J: TRBJ2-2

DNA: TGTGCCACCAGCAGTTTTGAGGGGCAGTATTTT
CDR3: CATSSFEGQYF
size: -
D: -
length: 11
V: TRBV15
J: TRBJ2-3